This T cell receptor beta chain is drawn from a study of T cells after yellow fever vaccination (dated by TCRdb to between 2018 and 2021). About the study as a whole: The SMART-Seq v4 Ultra Low Input RNA kit was used to prepare libraries from fractions with low cell numbers. To follow T-cell clones before and after primary and booster YFV17D yellow fever vaccination, bulk TCR alpha and beta repertoires were sequenced over time. The cohort comprised two healthy male donors, one aged 18 to 30 and one aged 30 to 40 years. Blood was drawn at multiple timepoints before and after primary and secondary immunization, with bulk PBMC replicates and cell subsets isolated.

Regarding this clonotype: Which antigen it targets is not known. No qualities accompany the bases; no much larger clone lies one base away.

Summary of the overall study and its limitations: Most clones expanded after primary vaccination were re-detected after the booster (approximately 95% of CD4 and approximately 88% of CD8), suggesting broad memory maintenance. Compared with the primary T-cell response, the secondary T-cell response was faster but weaker, reaching its peak on day 5 rather than on day 15. Computational filtering was required because FACS-sorted repertoires could contain abundant contaminating clonotypes from the bulk population. Only two donors were included in the study, so the extent to which the findings can be generalized is limited. A small share of clonotypes occurred in both CD4 and CD8 compartments, likely arising from convergent recombination.

TCR cDNA was made using 5'RACE template switching, a step that added a universal primer site and unique molecular identifiers. Priming of cDNA synthesis was performed from both the TCR alpha and TCR beta constant segments. Two PCR steps were used to amplify libraries, with sample barcodes and sequencing adapters being added in the second step. Sequencing of libraries was performed on Illumina HiSeq 2500 (2x100 bp) or NovaSeq (2x150 bp). The study's own analysis went as follows. MIGEC was used to demultiplex reads and collapse the reads into UMI consensus sequences, and MiXCR was used for V(D)J alignment. Vaccine-responding clonotypes were identified with edgeR using replicate PBMC samples, with FDR below 0.01 and a log2 fold change above 5 up to day 15 being required. Each bulk clonotype was labeled CD4 or CD8 based on which sequenced repertoire, CD4 or CD8, contained the clonotype at higher abundance. TCRdb applied fastp at Q25 and MiXCR to the public reads, then kept only in-frame beta chains. Rows matching on CDR3 protein sequence are summarized as one entry with the most common DNA and genes. TCRdb assigned the V and J calls; the authors' analysis was not used. Present in this sample are 620,000 or so distinct CDR3 sequences, 9% to 15% of which were seen just once. The ten largest clones represent more than 13% of the sample.

Reading the germline V gene gives CDR1 SGHRS and CDR2 YFSETQ. The trim is 1 base for V and 2 bases for J, with a gap of 11 bases between the germline ends. From the cysteine through the phenylalanine, the CDR3 covers 15 amino acids. This entry keeps only the CDR3 DNA: 45 bases, framed from base 1. This specimen's treatment or condition label, interpreted: live attenuated yellow fever vaccine strain. At each blood-draw timepoint, two biological replicates of bulk PBMCs were obtained. A standard Ficoll-Paque protocol was used to isolate PBMCs from peripheral blood. TriZol was used to extract RNA from bulk PBMCs, CD4 and CD8 fractions, and dextramer-positive and dextramer-negative fractions.

Specimen: PBMCs, collected on the day of the yellow fever booster vaccination. The rearranged chain carries TRBV5-1 and TRBJ2-3; the D gene is unclear. The TCR comes from a man aged 30 to 39 who received the YFV17D yellow fever vaccine. The DNA sequence is TGCGCCAGCAGCTTGAGGCAACCCGTCACAGATACGCAGTATTTT. Its protein reads: CASSLRQPVTDTQYF.